These 18 T cell receptor beta chains originate from one sample sequenced in a study of low-dose radiotherapy and immunotherapy resistance in tumors. With TRAV- and TRBV-specific primers, first-strand cDNA was made, covering the alpha and beta chains. A roughly 20-cycle PCR with a constant-region primer and V-primer adapter amplified TCRs. TCRdb reanalysed the reads using MiXCR and keeps one entry per CDR3 protein. The table has more than 85,000 distinct CDR3 sequences, 9.4% seen once. Noted time point: before trial treatment. This material consisted of PBMCs, taken before treatment. These receptors all stem from a male donor with prostate cancer.

This clonotype was detected a few times. This rearrangement joins TRBV5-5 to TRBJ2-2, with a possible D match to TRBD2 (7 bases). The CDR3 sequence is 14 residues long. CDR1 SGHKS and CDR2 YYEKEE come from the germline V gene (reference sequence). Trimming took off 4 bases at V and 6 bases at J, with 13 bases between the two ends. CDR3 nucleotides: TGTGCCAGCAGCCCGGAGGGGGGGGCCGGGGAGCTGTTTTTT. Translation: CASSPEGGAGELFF. The entire variable domain, with the rest obtained from reference TRBV5-5 and TRBJ2-2, is as follows: DAGVTQSPTHLIKTRGQQVTLRCSPISGHKSVSWYQQVLGQGPQFIFQYYEKEERGRGNFPDRFSARQFPNYSSELNVNALLLGDSALYLCASSPEGGAGELFFGEGSRLTVL.

The sample holds many counts of this clonotype. The chain joins TRBV6-5 to TRBJ1-2; D remains unclear. Germline-derived CDR1 and CDR2 are MNHEY and SVGAGI. This CDR3 spans 11 amino acids. V lost 2 bases, J lost 4 bases, and 2 bases lay in between. DNA for the CDR3: TGTGCCAGCAGTTACGGCTATGGCTACACCTTC. This gives the protein CASSYGYGYTF.

This clonotype was counted many times. The chain links TRBV7-9 to TRBJ1-2, with D possibly matching TRBD1 (6 bases). The ends were cut back, 4 bases at V and 6 bases at J, with 15 bases in the middle. The CDR3 runs to 14 residues. The germline V gene encodes CDR1 SEHNR and CDR2 FQNEAQ (reference sequence). The CDR3 bases are TGTGCCAGCAGCTCCCTTCAGGGGACCCATGGCTACACCTTC. It specifies CASSSLQGTHGYTF. The entire variable domain, with the rest obtained from reference TRBV7-9 and TRBJ1-2, is as follows: DTGVSQNPRHKITKRGQNVTFRCDPISEHNRLYWYRQTLGQGPEFLTYFQNEAQLEKSRLLSDRFSAERPKGSFSTLEIQRTEQGDSAMYLCASSSLQGTHGYTFGSGTRLTVV.

This clonotype was observed at least ten times. The chain employs TRBV20-1 and TRBJ2-7; TRBD2 agrees at 8 bases. CDR1 DFQATT and CDR2 SNEGSKA come from the germline V gene (reference sequence). The CDR3 extends over 16 amino acids. V was pared by 0 bases and J by 3 bases, with 10 bases of the junction left unmatched. This chain's CDR3 is CSARDSSGRGLYEQYF. In nucleotides, the CDR3 is TGCAGTGCTAGAGATTCAAGCGGGAGAGGTCTCTACGAGCAGTACTTC.

This clonotype was recorded at least ten times. The V call is TRBV5-1, the J call TRBJ2-1; 10 positions agree with TRBD2. Germline values: CDR1 SGHRS, CDR2 YFSETQ. This CDR3 comprises 15 residues. V shed 0 bases, J shed 10 bases, and the junction held 7 bases outside the gene matches. The CDR3 nucleotides are TGCGCCAGCAGCTTGGGAGGCCTAGCGGGAGTCGAGCAGTTCTTC. Protein sequence: CASSLGGLAGVEQFF.

This clonotype is a singleton in its sample. The chain couples TRBV5-4 to TRBJ2-7; D may match TRBD1 or TRBD2 (5 bases each). Trimming took off 4 bases at V and 2 bases at J, with 13 bases between the two ends. The CDR3 runs to 14 residues. CDR1 is SGHNT, CDR2 YYREEE, per germline (reference sequence). The CDR3 spells CASSKDWGTYEQYF. Here the CDR3 DNA reads TGTGCCAGCAGCAAGGACTGGGGGACCTACGAGCAGTACTTC.

The chain joins TRBV14 to TRBJ2-1, with TRBD2 matching 10 bases. The CDR3 consists of 16 residues. Germline V CDR1 and CDR2: SGHDN, FVKESK. Trimming took 2 bases from V and 6 from J; bases not matched to a gene: 7. This chain's CDR3 is CASSQLAGATINEQFF. In DNA, the CDR3 is TGTGCCAGCAGCCAACTAGCGGGAGCAACCATCAATGAGCAGTTCTTC.

In this sample, this clonotype turned up many times. The CDR3 sequence: CASSPQGEAFF. DNA of the CDR3: TGTGCCAGCAGTCCACAGGGGGAAGCTTTCTTT. The J gene is TRBJ1-1, the V gene TRBV28; 7 bases line up with TRBD1. Germline values: CDR1 MDHEN, CDR2 SYDVKM. There are 11 residues in the CDR3. The V segment lost 5 bases and the J segment 8 bases; nucleotides outside the gene matches: 2.

This clonotype was picked up many times. J is TRBJ1-5 and V is TRBV20-1; maybe TRBD1 (5 bases). CDR1 and CDR2 from the germline V gene are DFQATT and SNEGSKA (reference sequence). V lost 2 bases and J lost 7, with 12 bases in between. CDR3 length equals 13 residues. CDR3 loop: CSARLGHRQPQHF. In DNA, the CDR3 is TGCAGTGCTAGACTGGGGCATAGGCAGCCCCAGCATTTT.

This clonotype was observed at least ten times. This chain connects TRBV6-1 to TRBJ2-2; no firm D call. The V end was cut by 10 bases, the J end by 3 bases, with 12 bases between. Per germline, CDR1 MNHNS and CDR2 SASEGT. The CDR3 extends over 13 amino acids. CDR3 residues: CATHHTDTGELFF. CDR3 coding DNA: TGTGCCACCCATCACACTGACACCGGGGAGCTGTTTTTT.

This clonotype was counted at least ten times. The chain is built from TRBV13 and TRBJ2-3; 7 bases map to TRBD1. CDR1 and CDR2 from the germline V gene are PRHDT and FYEKMQ (reference sequence). Losses at the gene ends were 6 bases for V and 5 bases for J; bases not matched to a gene: 2. This CDR3 has 12 amino acids. CDR3 in amino acids: CASSPGGDTQYF. CDR3 DNA sequence: TGTGCCAGCAGTCCAGGGGGAGATACGCAGTATTTT.

This clonotype was detected many times. The chain couples TRBV4-3 to TRBJ2-7; 10 bases line up with TRBD2. The V and J ends lost 8 bases and 6 bases, in that order; junction bases with no gene match: 10. Germline CDR1 and CDR2: LGHNA and YSLEER. The CDR3 extends over 14 amino acids. CDR3 amino acids: CASSLEREGFEQYF. The CDR3 DNA follows: TGCGCCAGCTCTTTGGAGCGGGAGGGTTTCGAGCAGTACTTC.

In this sample, this clonotype turned up many times. The V call is TRBV28, the J call TRBJ2-1; D perhaps matches TRBD2 (6 bases). Germline V lookup: CDR1 MDHEN, CDR2 SYDVKM. The CDR3 is made up of 15 amino acids. V was trimmed by 8 bases and J by 0 bases, leaving 14 bases between them. CDR3 DNA: TGTGCCAGCGGCAGCGGGCTGAGCTCCTACAATGAGCAGTTCTTC. The encoded protein is CASGSGLSSYNEQFF.

The J gene is TRBJ2-7, the V gene TRBV28; 7 bases map to TRBD2. The germline gives CDR1 MDHEN, CDR2 SYDVKM. CDR3 length: 15 residues. V lost 7 bases to trimming and J lost 1 base; unmatched junction nucleotides: 10. In DNA, the CDR3 is TGTGCCAGCACCCTGACTAGCCGGCCTTCCTACGAGCAGTACTTC. Translating gives CASTLTSRPSYEQYF.

This clonotype was seen repeatedly, ten times or more. The rearrangement uses TRBV18 and TRBJ2-1; D gene unclear. The germline gives CDR1 KGHSH, CDR2 LQKENI. The CDR3 totals 16 residues. Trimming removed 2 bases from V and 0 bases from J, with 11 bases in between. The CDR3 sequence: CASSPSLRSSYNEQFF. CDR3 nucleotide sequence: TGTGCCAGCTCACCAAGTCTCAGGAGCTCCTACAATGAGCAGTTCTTC.

This clonotype showed up many times. This chain connects TRBV7-3 to TRBJ2-6; 9 nucleotides align to TRBD1. CDR3 length: 16 amino acids. From germline, CDR1 is SGHTA and CDR2 FQGTGA. V trimming: 5 bases; J trimming: 3 bases; junction bases outside the gene matches: 5. This CDR3 is CASSRDRAFGANVLTF. The CDR3 bases are TGTGCCAGCAGCCGGGACAGGGCTTTTGGGGCCAACGTCCTGACTTTC.

As regards this clonotype: An end of the junction differs from the germline gene, which may be a read error. The genes are TRBV7-3 and TRBJ2-1; 8 bases align to TRBD2. The CDR3 spans 19 residues. CDR1 and CDR2 (germline): SGHTA, FQGTGA. The CDR3 region is CASTEGQGLETSVRPPPVF. The CDR3 region has the DNA TGTGCCAGCACCGAAGGCCAGGGATTGGAGACTAGCGTACGCCCACCTCCGGTCTTC.

This clonotype has more than one count but fewer than ten. The chain joins TRBV5-5 to TRBJ1-2; possible D gene TRBD1, 5 bases. The CDR3 is 15 amino acids. Between the trimmed V and J ends, which lost 0 bases and 4 bases, there was a span of 13 bases. Germline CDR1 reads SGHKS; CDR2 reads YYEKEE (reference sequence). The CDR3 DNA follows: TGTGCCAGCAGCTTGGGAGGGGATGGAATCTATGGCTACACCTTC. Residues: CASSLGGDGIYGYTF.